Listed below are T cell receptor beta chains from one sample, sequenced in a study of shared clonotypes between healthy human individuals. Measured with immunoSEQ multiplex PCR; TCRdb has only the in-frame clones, and not every one. The sample holds 450,000 to 500,000 clones; 81% are singletons and the top ten take 9.5% to 15%. The sequenced sample was PBMCs. The origin of the receptors is a woman aged 40 to 50 in good health. Some clones in this sample may be carry-over from other donors' samples. CDR3s include the opening cysteine and the closing phenylalanine or tryptophan. D genes are given only for firm matches. Clone size is stated in some rows and not others, as once, few, many or a class when expanded.

CDR3 DNA,CDR3 protein,clone size,D gene,V gene,J gene
TGCGCCAGCAGCTTCGACAGAACAACTAATGAAAAACTGTTTTTT,CASSFDRTTNEKLFF,-,-,TRBV5-1,TRBJ1-4
TGTGCCAGCTCACCACGAGCGACGTCCTATGGCTACACCTTC,CASSPRATSYGYTF,-,-,TRBV18,TRBJ1-2
TGTGCCAGCAGCTTAGCTCGGAGCTCCTACAATGAGCAGTTCTTC,CASSLARSSYNEQFF,-,-,TRBV7-9,TRBJ2-1
TGTGCTAGCAGTTTATGGGGATCCATGGAAGCTTTCTTT,CASSLWGSMEAFF,-,-,TRBV27,TRBJ1-1
TGCGCCAGCAGCTTGGGTCAGGGGCTACAAGAGACCCAGTACTTC,CASSLGQGLQETQYF,once,-,TRBV5-1,TRBJ2-5
TGTGCCAGCAGCCCACGGCCATTGGGGGTCTCGGAGACCCAGTACTTC,CASSPRPLGVSETQYF,-,-,TRBV9,TRBJ2-5
TGTGCCTGGAGTCCTCCTTATCGGACTGGAAACACCATATATTTT,CAWSPPYRTGNTIYF,-,-,TRBV30,TRBJ1-3
TGTGCCAGCAGCCAGGGGACAGGGGCAGCCTGGCCCCAGCATTTT,CASSQGTGAAWPQHF,-,TRBD1,TRBV14,TRBJ1-5
TGTGCCAGCAGCCTCCGGGACCGGGAGCTGTTTTTT,CASSLRDRELFF,-,-,TRBV2,TRBJ2-2
TGTGCCATCGGAGGCACCGCAGATACGCAGTATTTT,CAIGGTADTQYF,-,-,TRBV10-3,TRBJ2-3
TGTGCCAGTAGTGACCGGGACAGGGGTTCGGACACTGAAGCTTTCTTT,CASSDRDRGSDTEAFF,-,TRBD1,TRBV19,TRBJ1-1
TGTGCCAGCAGCCCTACTAGCGGGTACACAGATACGCAGTATTTT,CASSPTSGYTDTQYF,-,TRBD2,TRBV9,TRBJ2-3
TGTGCCAGCACCAGGCTCAGTCAGCCCCAGCATTTT,CASTRLSQPQHF,-,-,TRBV5-8,TRBJ1-5
TGTGCCAGCAGCTTAGGCACTACGACCTTTAACTATGGCTACACCTTC,CASSLGTTTFNYGYTF,-,-,TRBV7-2,TRBJ1-2
TGTGCCAGCTCACCAGTCAATGAGCAGTTCTTC,CASSPVNEQFF,-,-,TRBV18,TRBJ2-1
TGTGCCAGCTCACCTTCGCGACAGGGAGGCACAGATACGCAGTATTTT,CASSPSRQGGTDTQYF,-,TRBD1,TRBV18,TRBJ2-3
TGTGCCAGCAGTAGCGGGAGTGAGAATGAGCAGTTCTTC,CASSSGSENEQFF,many,TRBD2,TRBV28,TRBJ2-1
TGTGCCAGCAGCTTAGAGGGACAGGGGCTCTACGAGCAGTACTTC,CASSLEGQGLYEQYF,-,TRBD1,TRBV11-2,TRBJ2-7
TGTGCCAGCAGAAAGGGCCCCGACCCCGCGAACACCGGGGAGCTGTTTTTT,CASRKGPDPANTGELFF,once,-,TRBV27,TRBJ2-2
TGTGCCAGCAGCTCCCGCGGGGGGTCGAGCTCCTACAATGAGCAGTTCTTC,CASSSRGGSSSYNEQFF,-,TRBD2,TRBV7-9,TRBJ2-1
TGTGCCAGCTCACCATCGGGGGGCGAAAAACTGTTTTTT,CASSPSGGEKLFF,once,-,TRBV18,TRBJ1-4
TGTGCCAGCAGTGAGAGGACTAGCGGGTTATACGAGCAGTACTTC,CASSERTSGLYEQYF,-,TRBD2,TRBV25-1,TRBJ2-7
TGCAGCGCTCAAGAGGCCGCAACTAATGAAAAACTGTTTTTT,CSAQEAATNEKLFF,-,-,TRBV29-1,TRBJ1-4
TGCGCCAGCAGCCCCCAGGGCTCTCAGCCCCAGCATTTT,CASSPQGSQPQHF,-,-,TRBV5-1,TRBJ1-5
TGTGCCACAAGCGACAGGGCGATCTCTGGGGCCAACGTCCTGACTTTC,CATSDRAISGANVLTF,many,TRBD1,TRBV15,TRBJ2-6
TGTGCCAGTAGCGTGCAAGAGACCCAGTACTTC,CASSVQETQYF,-,-,TRBV19,TRBJ2-5
TGTGCCAGCAGCTTCCGACACGGGAGCTCCTACGAGCAGTACTTC,CASSFRHGSSYEQYF,once,-,TRBV7-9,TRBJ2-7
TGTGCCTCGCCTGGACGGTCCATCTACGAGCAGTACTTC,CASPGRSIYEQYF,-,-,TRBV30,TRBJ2-7
TGTGCCAGCAGCTTGGTAGGAAACATTCAGTACTTC,CASSLVGNIQYF,-,-,TRBV5-4,TRBJ2-4
TGTGCCAGCTCACCACCATTGCGCAATTACGAGCAGTACTTC,CASSPPLRNYEQYF,many,-,TRBV18,TRBJ2-7
TGTGCCAGCAGTGACTCTTCAGAGGGCACTGAAGCTTTCTTT,CASSDSSEGTEAFF,few,-,TRBV6-4,TRBJ1-1
TGTGCCAGCAGCTTGCGGGTGGCAGGGAGTACCGGGGAGCTGTTTTTT,CASSLRVAGSTGELFF,-,-,TRBV5-8,TRBJ2-2
TGTGCCAGCAGCCCACAGGGGATTCCTAACTATGGCTACACCTTC,CASSPQGIPNYGYTF,once,TRBD1,TRBV28,TRBJ1-2
TGTGCCATCAGTTTAGCGGGAGGGACCCACGAGCAGTACTTC,CAISLAGGTHEQYF,-,TRBD2,TRBV10-3,TRBJ2-7
TGTGCCAGCAGCTTAGACAGGGAAGAGACCCAGTACTTC,CASSLDREETQYF,-,-,TRBV11-2,TRBJ2-5
TGTGCCACCACCCTCGGGGCACCCAACACTGAAGCTTTCTTT,CATTLGAPNTEAFF,-,-,TRBV2,TRBJ1-1
TGTGCCAGCAGTTACAACGTGTTAGCCTACGAGCAGTACTTC,CASSYNVLAYEQYF,few,-,TRBV6-6,TRBJ2-7
TGTGCCAGCAGTCGGGCCCCCTTAGATACGCAGTATTTT,CASSRAPLDTQYF,-,-,TRBV7-3,TRBJ2-3
TGTGCCAGCAGCTCTCCTTCTATCATTCCCGGGGAGCTGTTTTTT,CASSSPSIIPGELFF,-,-,TRBV11-2,TRBJ2-2
TGTGCCAGCAAACCAGGGGGACCGGGACAAGCTTTCTTT,CASKPGGPGQAFF,few,TRBD1,TRBV19,TRBJ1-1
TGTGCCAGCAGTGAATCCGCCGGACCCGGGGAGCTGTTTTTT,CASSESAGPGELFF,-,-,TRBV6-1,TRBJ2-2
TGTGCCAGCAGTTGGGGCAATTCACCCCTCCACTTT,CASSWGNSPLHF,many,-,TRBV6-5,TRBJ1-6
TGTGCCAGCAGTCGCCCGGCCCTTGGGGGCTACACCTTC,CASSRPALGGYTF,-,-,TRBV28,TRBJ1-2
TGCGCCAGCAGCCCCCCCGTAGCGGCTGCGGGCACAGATACGCAGTATTTT,CASSPPVAAAGTDTQYF,many,-,TRBV5-1,TRBJ2-3
TGTGCCACTGTGGACAGCTACGAGCAGTACTTC,CATVDSYEQYF,-,-,TRBV6-5,TRBJ2-7
TGTGCCACAAAGCTGGGGTCTGGGGCCAACGTCCTGACTTTC,CATKLGSGANVLTF,-,-,TRBV15,TRBJ2-6
TGTGCCAGCAGCGCACAGCAGTTTGGTGGCTACACCTTC,CASSAQQFGGYTF,once,-,TRBV6-6,TRBJ1-2
TGTGCCAGCAGCCTCCAAGGGGGGGAGCAGTACTTC,CASSLQGGEQYF,few,-,TRBV9,TRBJ2-7
TGCGCCAGCAGCTTGGGGGGGATGAACTATGGCTACACCTTC,CASSLGGMNYGYTF,-,-,TRBV5-1,TRBJ1-2
TGTGCCAGCTCACTACAGGGTGGGGGCAATCAGCCCCAGCATTTT,CASSLQGGGNQPQHF,-,-,TRBV18,TRBJ1-5
TGTGCCAGCAGTTATCTCCGGGGGACAACTAATGAAAAACTGTTTTTT,CASSYLRGTTNEKLFF,-,-,TRBV6-5,TRBJ1-4
TGTGCCAGCAGCGCCGACCCCGCCAATCAGCCCCAGCATTTT,CASSADPANQPQHF,-,-,TRBV9,TRBJ1-5